The following is a T cell receptor (beta chain) sequence with its context. From the 5' RACE reads, TCRdb called clonotypes with MiXCR, one entry per CDR3 protein. The sample lists more than 250,000 distinct CDR3 sequences, about 8.9% seen once, with around 2.1% in the top ten. The data originate from a study of identical twins. Trimming cost V 1 base and J 3 bases; bases outside gene matches: 7. The CDR3 contains 16 residues. Looked up from germline, CDR1 is SGHTA and CDR2 is FQGNSA. The same data also went into a second study, on yellow fever vaccine responses in identical twins.

Sequenced input: memory (CD45RO+) T cells sorted from blood. The sequence was collected from a woman aged 18-29 years in good health. The chain is built from TRBV7-2 and TRBJ2-3; TRBD1 aligns across 7 bases. In nucleotides, the CDR3 is TGTGCCAGCAGCTTAGGGGGAACCAGGGGGACAGATACGCAGTATTTT. Amino acid sequence: CASSLGGTRGTDTQYF.